Sequencing of this TCR beta chain was carried out in a study of T cells in Graves' hyperthyroidism and ophthalmopathy. RNA transcripts yielded amplified TCR beta CDR3 regions. The primer set for the first-round RT-PCR of the TCR CDR3 was HTBI. TCRdb analysed the multiplex PCR reads with MiXCR anew, one entry per CDR3 protein. This sample has around 290,000 distinct CDR3 sequences, with around 15% found just once. For Graves' hyperthyroidism to be stable, ophthalmopathy could not progress within 18 months. Subjects aged 18 to 65 presented with newly diagnosed hyperthyroidism of less than 2 months' duration. Diagnoses were established using clinical symptoms, serum thyroxine and TRAb, thyroid ultrasound and orbital computed tomography. This clonotype was counted between two and nine times. The target antigen is unknown. It may be a read error: a sequence one base away is much more abundant. General study results and limits: Ophthalmopathy and stable hyperthyroidism were separated by a 13 V-J model.

The material sequenced was blood. The sequence was obtained from a middle-aged woman with Graves' hyperthyroidism.

CDR3 sequence: CASSLGTCNEQFF. The CDR3 DNA is TGTGCCAGCAGCTTAGGGACCTGCAATGAGCAGTTCTTC. This chain joins TRBV7-2 and TRBJ2-1, with D unresolved. The CDR3 length is 13 residues. The ends were cut back, 1 base at V and 6 bases at J, with 7 bases in the middle. Per germline, CDR1 SGHTA and CDR2 FQGNSA.